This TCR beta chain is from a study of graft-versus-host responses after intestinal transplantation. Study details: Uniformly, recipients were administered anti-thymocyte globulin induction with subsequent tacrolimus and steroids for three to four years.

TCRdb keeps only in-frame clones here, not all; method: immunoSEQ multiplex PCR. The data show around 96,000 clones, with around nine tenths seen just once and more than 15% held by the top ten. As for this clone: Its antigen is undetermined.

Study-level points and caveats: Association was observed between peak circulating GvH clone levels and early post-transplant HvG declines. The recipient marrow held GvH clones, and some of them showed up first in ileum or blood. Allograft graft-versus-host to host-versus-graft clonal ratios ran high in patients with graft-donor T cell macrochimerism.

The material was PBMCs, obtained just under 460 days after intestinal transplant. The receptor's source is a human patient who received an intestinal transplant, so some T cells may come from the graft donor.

The CDR3 loop is CAGVGGFSGANVLTF. CDR3 in DNA: TGTGCCGGGGTTGGGGGATTCTCTGGGGCCAACGTCCTGACTTTC. The chain recombines TRBV7-9 with TRBJ2-6; possibly TRBD1 or TRBD2 for D (5 bases each). This CDR3 region has 15 residues. CDR1 and CDR2 from the germline V gene are SEHNR and FQNEAQ (reference sequence). Deletions cut 11 bases from V and 0 bases from J, with 14 bases between.